A single sample is the source of the 23 T cell receptor beta chains below, sequenced in a study of T cell responses to AZD1222 COVID-19 vaccine. Sequencing used immunoSEQ multiplex PCR; TCRdb keeps in-frame clones, though not all of them. The sample records about 140,000 clones, roughly 90% being singletons. The sample was peripheral blood, taken on day 0 of AZD1222 vaccination. These receptors were taken from an adult in good health.

This chain links TRBV6-5 with TRBJ1-1, with D possibly TRBD1 on 5 matching bases. Germline V gives CDR1 MNHEY, CDR2 SVGAGI. The CDR3 loop spans 14 amino acids. The V end was cut by 2 bases, the J end by 7 bases, with 14 bases between. CDR3 region: CASSYGRERGEAFF. The DNA of the CDR3 is TGTGCCAGCAGTTACGGCAGGGAAAGAGGTGAAGCTTTCTTT.

The chain is built from TRBV2 and TRBJ2-5; no definite D call. CDR3 length: 13 residues. The V gene lost 7 bases and the J gene lost 6 bases, with 15 bases spanning the gap. CDR1 and CDR2 (germline): SNHLY, FYNNEI. The CDR3 loop is CASIKEKGKTQYF. CDR3 DNA: TGTGCCAGCATCAAGGAGAAGGGAAAGACCCAGTACTTC.

The chain carries TRBV7-9 and TRBJ1-1; no clear D gene. This CDR3 has 14 amino acids. V was shortened by 3 bases and J by 4 bases, with 12 bases between the two germline ends. CDR1 and CDR2 from the germline V gene are SEHNR and FQNEAQ (reference sequence). The CDR3 bases are TGTGCCAGCAGCTTTCTGGACCGAGGCACTGAAGCTTTCTTT. Translated, it gives CASSFLDRGTEAFF.

This clone was observed once. The rearrangement links TRBV25-1 to TRBJ2-3; D gene ambiguous. The CDR3 runs to 11 residues. From germline, CDR1 is MGHDK and CDR2 SYGVNS. V was clipped by 1 base and J by 6 bases, with 2 bases between them. The DNA for the CDR3 is TGTGCCAGCAGTGAATTGGATACGCAGTATTTT. As protein: CASSELDTQYF.

This chain connects TRBV2 to TRBJ2-3, with D possibly matching TRBD1 (5 bases). V gave up 2 bases and J gave up 3 bases, with 15 bases separating them. Per germline, CDR1 SNHLY and CDR2 FYNNEI. The CDR3 consists of 16 residues. DNA for the CDR3: TGTGCCAGCAGTGAAAGTCGGTACAGGAATACAGATACGCAGTATTTT. It translates to CASSESRYRNTDTQYF. The full variable domain, rest sourced from reference TRBV2 and TRBJ2-3, is EPEVTQTPSHQVTQMGQEVILRCVPISNHLYFYWYRQILGQKVEFLVSFYNNEISEKSEIFDDQFSVERPDGSNFTLKIRSTKLEDSAMYFCASSESRYRNTDTQYFGPGTRLTVL.

The V and J genes are TRBV18 and TRBJ2-7, with 8 nucleotides matching TRBD1. Germline CDR1 KGHSH, CDR2 LQKENI. The CDR3 consists of 13 residues. The J segment lost 5 bases and the V segment lost 3 bases, leaving 3 bases of the junction unmatched. For the CDR3, the DNA is TGTGCCAGCTCACCCAGGGGGCCCGACGAGCAGTACTTC. It encodes CASSPRGPDEQYF.

This chain uses TRBV6-5 with TRBJ1-2, with a possible D match to TRBD1 (5 bases). CDR1 and CDR2 (germline): MNHEY, SVGAGI. Trimming left V 2 bases short and J 0 bases short, with 10 bases between. The CDR3 extends over 15 amino acids. The CDR3 bases are TGTGCCAGCAGTTACGAGGGGTCAGCTAACTATGGCTACACCTTC. It encodes CASSYEGSANYGYTF.

The chain carries TRBV28 and TRBJ1-2; the D is unclear. V was shortened by 2 bases and J by 7 bases, with 8 bases between the two germline ends. Germline CDR1 and CDR2: MDHEN and SYDVKM. This CDR3 is built from 12 residues. The CDR3 sequence is CASSLGGGGYTF. The CDR3 DNA sequence: TGTGCCAGCAGTTTAGGTGGAGGTGGCTACACCTTC.

V gene TRBV19 combines with J gene TRBJ2-1; 8 bases match TRBD2. Per germline, CDR1 LNHDA and CDR2 SQIVND (reference sequence). The CDR3 spans 14 residues. V shed 10 bases, J shed 7 bases, and the junction held 12 bases outside the gene matches. The CDR3 reads CANYEAGAINEQFF. The CDR3 DNA reads TGTGCCAACTACGAAGCGGGAGCAATTAATGAGCAGTTCTTC.

This clone appeared a single time. The chain is built from TRBV6-6 and TRBJ1-5; possible D gene TRBD1, 6 bases. This CDR3 is 13 amino acids long. Per the germline V gene, CDR1 is MNHNY and CDR2 is SVGAGI (reference sequence). V was clipped by 4 bases and J by 10 bases, with 14 bases between them. CDR3 in DNA: TGTGCCAGCAGTTCGAACACAGGGCCACCCCAGCATTTT. It specifies CASSSNTGPPQHF.

The chain joins TRBV11-2 to TRBJ2-1; 8 positions match TRBD1. Germline-derived CDR1 and CDR2 are SGHAT and FQNNGV. V dropped 1 base and J dropped 8; count of bases not matched to a gene: 7. The CDR3 is made up of 15 amino acids. The CDR3 DNA follows: TGTGCCAGCAGCTTAGGCGGCAGGGGGCCGGATGAGCAGTTCTTC. It translates to CASSLGGRGPDEQFF.

Only a few counts were recorded for this clone. The rearrangement uses TRBV10-1 and TRBJ2-7; unclear D gene. Germline values: CDR1 WNHNN, CDR2 SYGVQD (reference sequence). Trimming left V 8 bases short and J 4 bases short, with 3 bases between. The CDR3 is 9 residues long. CDR3 loop: CASRYEQYF. The CDR3, as DNA: TGCGCCAGCCGATACGAGCAGTACTTC.

The chain uses TRBV7-3 and TRBJ1-1; 8 bases fit TRBD1. Germline CDR1 and CDR2: SGHTA and FQGTGA. This CDR3 comprises 15 residues. With 5 bases clipped from V and 0 bases from J, the junction kept 5 bases outside the gene matches. This CDR3 reads CASSIQGVMNTEAFF. The CDR3 DNA reads TGTGCCAGCAGCATACAGGGGGTCATGAACACTGAAGCTTTCTTT.

In its sample, this clone was seen once. For the CDR3, the DNA is TGTGCCAGCAGCAGGGGACTAGCGGGAGCTGGAAATGAGCAGTTCTTC. As protein: CASSRGLAGAGNEQFF. V usage is TRBV3-1 (or the pseudogene TRBV3-2) and J usage is TRBJ2-1; TRBD2 matches 14 bases. The CDR3 is 16 amino acids. V dropped 5 bases and J dropped 7; count of bases not matched to a gene: 7. CDR1 is LGHDT and CDR2 is YNNKEL in the germline V gene (reference sequence).

J is TRBJ2-6 and V is TRBV19, with 7 bases lining up with TRBD2. This CDR3 contains 17 residues. Trimming cost V 9 bases and J 3 bases; bases outside gene matches: 14. Germline loops: CDR1 LNHDA, CDR2 SQIVND (reference sequence). CDR3 region: CASASLLAAGGANVLTF. The CDR3 DNA follows: TGTGCCAGCGCATCTCTTCTAGCGGCGGGTGGGGCCAACGTCCTGACTTTC.

The V call is TRBV30, the J call TRBJ1-6; unclear D gene. Germline CDR1 GTSNPN, CDR2 SVGIG (reference sequence). The CDR3 spans 17 residues. Trimming took 5 bases from V and 0 from J, leaving 17 bases between them. Here the CDR3 reads CAWRSPAESSYNSPLHF. The CDR3 DNA follows: TGTGCCTGGCGCAGTCCTGCAGAAAGCTCCTATAATTCACCCCTCCACTTT.

The chain uses TRBV5-4 and TRBJ1-2; TRBD1 aligns across 7 bases. CDR1 and CDR2 (germline): SGHNT, YYREEE (reference sequence). The ends lost 2 bases at V and 9 bases at J; junction bases unmatched: 1. The CDR3 runs to 11 residues. The CDR3 coding sequence is TGTGCCAGCAGCTTACAGGGGCGCTACACCTTC. Protein: CASSLQGRYTF.

V usage is TRBV7-9 and J usage is TRBJ2-3; D gene uncertain. CDR3 length: 15 amino acids. Germline loops: CDR1 SEHNR, CDR2 FQNEAQ (reference sequence). Trimming left V 7 bases short and J 1 base short, with 15 bases between. This CDR3 reads CASTGLGRGTDTQYF. The CDR3, as DNA: TGTGCCAGCACTGGGCTCGGGCGCGGCACAGATACGCAGTATTTT. Variable domain in full (rest from reference TRBV7-9 and TRBJ2-3): DTGVSQNPRHKITKRGQNVTFRCDPISEHNRLYWYRQTLGQGPEFLTYFQNEAQLEKSRLLSDRFSAERPKGSFSTLEIQRTEQGDSAMYLCASTGLGRGTDTQYFGPGTRLTVL.

The V call is TRBV5-4, the J call TRBJ2-2; 12 bases are a match to TRBD2. V lost 6 bases, J lost 0 bases, and 6 bases stayed unmatched. The CDR3 loop spans 17 amino acids. Per the germline V gene, CDR1 is SGHNT and CDR2 is YYREEE (reference sequence). CDR3 DNA sequence: TGTGCCAGCACCGAGGGACTAGCGGGTTCGAACACCGGGGAGCTGTTTTTT. Residues: CASTEGLAGSNTGELFF.

The chain links TRBV6-4 to TRBJ1-1; 7 bases line up with TRBD1. The CDR3 length is 14 residues. Per germline, CDR1 MRHNA and CDR2 SNTAGT. V dropped 3 bases and J dropped 1; count of bases not matched to a gene: 2. DNA for the CDR3: TGTGCCAGCAGTGAGGGGACAGAGAACACTGAAGCTTTCTTT. Protein: CASSEGTENTEAFF.

The chain links TRBV5-5 to TRBJ1-3; no clear D. Trimming stripped 0 bases from V and 4 bases from J, with 11 bases between. Germline loops: CDR1 SGHKS, CDR2 YYEKEE (reference sequence). The CDR3 has 15 amino acids. The CDR3 sequence is CASSLVSVAGNTIYF. DNA of the CDR3: TGTGCCAGCAGCTTGGTTTCGGTAGCCGGAAACACCATATATTTT.

This clone has only one observation. The chain couples TRBV6-2 or TRBV6-3 to TRBJ1-5; D ambiguous. The CDR3 has 16 residues. Germline V CDR1 and CDR2: MNHEY, SVGEGT. Trimming stripped 0 bases from V and 0 bases from J, with 9 bases between. Here the CDR3 reads CASSYSLGDSNQPQHF. In DNA form, the CDR3 reads TGTGCCAGCAGTTACTCGCTGGGTGATAGCAATCAGCCCCAGCATTTT.

The chain carries TRBV3-1 (or the pseudogene TRBV3-2) and TRBJ1-4, with D possibly TRBD1 on 6 matching bases. CDR1 and CDR2 from the germline V gene are LGHDT and YNNKEL (reference sequence). V was clipped by 1 base and J by 15 bases, with 18 bases between them. The CDR3 is 14 amino acids. CDR3 in amino acids: CASSQGNRVGFVFF. CDR3 DNA sequence: TGTGCCAGCAGCCAAGGGAACAGGGTAGGGTTTGTGTTTTTT.